The clone carrying this T cell receptor beta chain has a handful of counts. Its cognate antigen is unknown. This sample stems from a study of identical twins. TCRdb itself ran the 5' RACE reads through MiXCR, one entry per CDR3 protein. The data show some 250,000 distinct CDR3 sequences, 6.5% to 8% seen once. Study conclusions and caveats: Fewer insertions were carried by abundant cord blood beta clonotypes, but none was seen in memory repertoires. Twins shared out-of-frame alpha sequences with excess low generation probability.

This sample was also put to use in a study of T cells expressing NK-cell markers. In that study: Sequenced donors, eight in total, included seven who were HCMV-seropositive and one who was seronegative. Whether expanded NKG2C+ T cell clones recognized HCMV stayed uncertain.

The sample was CD8+ T cells sorted from blood. The TCR originated in a woman aged 18-29 years in good health.

CDR3 DNA sequence: TGTGCCAGCAGCGATGACGCGGGAGGGGTTGCCGGGGAGCTGTTTTTT. Translation: CASSDDAGGVAGELFF. J is TRBJ2-2 and V is TRBV9; 9 bases are shared with TRBD2. The J segment lost 6 bases and the V segment lost 3 bases, leaving 9 bases of the junction unmatched. The CDR3 is 16 residues long. The germline V gene encodes CDR1 SGDLS and CDR2 YYNGEE.